This T cell receptor beta chain was captured in a study of identical twins. Study-level results: Fewer insertions marked abundant cord blood beta clonotypes; young adult naive trended weakly, memory not at all.

This CDR3 contains 15 residues. The trim removed 0 bases at V and 5 bases at J, leaving 7 bases unmatched. Germline V lookup: CDR1 DFQATT, CDR2 SNEGSKA (reference sequence). TCRdb processed the 5' RACE reads anew with MiXCR; each CDR3 protein has one entry. The sample lists hundreds of thousands of distinct CDR3 sequences, approximately 25% occurring once. This clonotype was observed a few times. The antigen is unknown. The same sample was also used in a study of T cells expressing NK-cell markers. That work states: Six donors carried dominant NKG2C+ clonotypes that made up 1.0-7.0% of their CD8+ T cells.

The TCR sequence derives from a woman between 18 and 29 years old in good health. Sequencing was performed on CD4+ T cells sorted from blood. The V and J genes are TRBV20-1 and TRBJ2-7, with 10 bases lining up with TRBD2. CDR3 sequence: CSARDPAGGPHEQYF. The DNA of the CDR3 is TGCAGTGCTAGAGATCCAGCGGGGGGGCCCCACGAGCAGTACTTC.